These T cell receptor beta chains were read from a single sample in a study of early T cells in non-severe SARS-CoV-2 infection. TCRdb used MiXCR to reprocess the 5' RACE reads, holding one entry per CDR3 protein. The profile shows around 57,000 distinct CDR3 sequences, 4.5% to 7.5% of them singletons. Sequencing used whole blood, obtained at baseline. These receptors all come from an adult who was a healthcare worker with PCR-confirmed SARS-CoV-2 infection or an uninfected control (not recorded which). The CDR3 runs from the conserved cysteine through the conserved F or W. The order of the fields is V gene, J gene, clone size, D gene, CDR3 protein, CDR3 DNA. The D gene is left open where the match is weak. Clone size is not always given. Where it is, it says once, few, many or a class for expanded clones.

>TRBV7-9|TRBJ2-3|few|NA
CASSLDGAADTQYF
TGTGCCAGCAGCTTAGATGGGGCCGCAGATACGCAGTATTTT
>TRBV5-6|TRBJ2-7|NA|TRBD2
CASSLGLAGSYEQYF
TGTGCCAGCAGCTTAGGACTAGCGGGAAGCTACGAGCAGTACTTC
>TRBV4-2|TRBJ2-1|many|TRBD2
CASSQDQLAGDYNEQFF
TGTGCCAGCAGCCAAGATCAGCTAGCGGGAGACTACAATGAGCAGTTCTTC
>TRBV18|TRBJ2-3|many|NA
CASSPALSTGIGADTQYF
TGTGCCAGCTCACCGGCCTTATCAACAGGGATTGGGGCAGATACGCAGTATTTT
>TRBV12-3/TRBV12-4|TRBJ1-1|few|TRBD1
CASSPRTGVANTEAFF
TGTGCCAGCAGTCCAAGGACAGGGGTGGCGAACACTGAAGCTTTCTTT
>TRBV20-1|TRBJ2-3|many|NA
CSASVPRASTDTQYF
TGCAGTGCTTCGGTTCCTCGGGCTAGCACAGATACGCAGTATTTT
>TRBV28|TRBJ2-7|many|NA
CASSSYRYEQYF
TGTGCCAGCAGTTCCTATAGGTACGAGCAGTACTTC
>TRBV6-2/TRBV6-3|TRBJ2-7|many|NA
CASIKGFSYEQYF
TGTGCCAGCATCAAAGGATTCTCCTACGAGCAGTACTTC
>TRBV19|TRBJ2-6|many|NA
CASTPDLSGANVLTF
TGTGCCAGTACCCCAGATCTCTCTGGGGCCAACGTCCTGACTTTC
>TRBV7-2|TRBJ2-7|many|NA
CASSLRGSYEQYF
TGTGCCAGCAGCTTACGGGGTTCCTACGAGCAGTACTTC
>TRBV10-2|TRBJ2-5|many|NA
CASSELTFGTLQETQYF
TGCGCCAGCAGTGAGTTAACTTTCGGGACCCTCCAAGAGACCCAGTACTTC
>TRBV15|TRBJ1-1|many|NA
CATSGGVVNTEAFF
TGTGCCACCAGCGGGGGTGTGGTGAACACTGAAGCTTTCTTT
>TRBV27|TRBJ1-5|many|NA
CASRSGFSDNQPQHF
TGTGCCAGCAGATCAGGGTTCTCAGACAATCAGCCCCAGCATTTT
>TRBV7-3|TRBJ2-3|many|NA
CASSPGGDADTQYF
TGTGCCAGCAGCCCTGGAGGGGATGCAGATACGCAGTATTTT
>TRBV10-3|TRBJ1-5|NA|NA
CAISESTGQPQHF
TGTGCCATCAGTGAGTCGACAGGTCAGCCCCAGCATTTT
>TRBV10-1|TRBJ2-5|few|NA
CASSGGLGETQYF
TGCGCCAGCAGTGGGGGACTGGGAGAGACCCAGTACTTC
>TRBV2|TRBJ1-1|NA|NA
CASSSRAPVGTEAFF
TGTGCCAGCAGCTCCCGGGCCCCCGTGGGCACTGAAGCTTTCTTT
>TRBV6-2/TRBV6-3|TRBJ2-7|NA|TRBD2
CASSYGLAGFEYF
TGTGCCAGCAGTTACGGACTAGCGGGATTCGAGTACTTC
>TRBV9|TRBJ1-2|NA|NA
CASSVAASNYGYTF
TGTGCCAGCAGCGTAGCAGCTTCTAACTATGGCTACACCTTC
>TRBV7-3|TRBJ2-3|many|TRBD2
CASSLGLAAGDTQYF
TGTGCCAGCAGCTTGGGACTAGCTGCCGGGGATACGCAGTATTTT
>TRBV7-8|TRBJ2-1|few|TRBD2
CASSLELAGTDEQFF
TGTGCCAGCAGCTTAGAGCTAGCGGGAACCGATGAGCAGTTCTTC
>TRBV7-6|TRBJ1-2|many|NA
CASSPRGGMSLGYTF
TGTGCCAGCAGCCCTAGAGGGGGGATGAGTCTTGGCTACACCTTC
>TRBV7-3|TRBJ2-5|NA|NA
CASSPLDQETQYF
TGTGCCAGCAGCCCACTCGACCAAGAGACCCAGTACTTC
>TRBV5-8|TRBJ2-7|NA|TRBD2
CASSLWGSGYVGEQYF
TGTGCCAGCAGCCTGTGGGGTAGCGGGTATGTGGGGGAGCAGTACTTC
>TRBV7-9|TRBJ2-7|NA|TRBD1
CASSLGTGQAYEQYF
TGTGCCAGCAGCTTAGGGACGGGACAGGCCTACGAGCAGTACTTC
>TRBV19|TRBJ1-5|NA|NA
CASTPPRGGGHQPQHF
TGTGCCAGTACCCCCCCGCGGGGGGGTGGCCATCAGCCCCAGCATTTT
>TRBV7-8|TRBJ1-1|many|NA
CASSLALGLNTEAFF
TGTGCCAGCAGCTTAGCGTTGGGGTTGAACACTGAAGCTTTCTTT
>TRBV9|TRBJ1-3|few|NA
CASSVAQNSGNTIYF
TGTGCCAGCAGCGTAGCACAGAACTCTGGAAACACCATATATTTT
>TRBV7-6|TRBJ2-1|NA|TRBD1
CASSSRRQGYNEQFF
TGTGCCAGCAGCTCTCGGAGACAGGGCTACAATGAGCAGTTCTTC
>TRBV6-2/TRBV6-3|TRBJ1-1|many|NA
CASSYSKVGWTNTEAFF
TGTGCCAGCAGTTACTCGAAGGTCGGTTGGACGAACACTGAAGCTTTCTTT
>TRBV19|TRBJ1-1|few|NA
CASSIVGTANTEAFF
TGTGCCAGTAGTATAGTGGGCACGGCGAACACTGAAGCTTTCTTT
>TRBV18|TRBJ2-7|many|NA
CASSPPVTSYEQYF
TGTGCCAGCTCACCACCGGTGACCTCCTACGAGCAGTACTTC
>TRBV28|TRBJ1-1|few|NA
CAAGDMNTEAFF
TGTGCCGCAGGGGACATGAACACTGAAGCTTTCTTT
>TRBV6-6|TRBJ2-7|many|TRBD1
CASSYSQGATETSYEQYF
TGTGCCAGCAGTTACTCACAGGGGGCTACGGAGACCTCCTACGAGCAGTACTTC
>TRBV7-8|TRBJ2-7|many|TRBD2
CASSPRGLAEPYEQYF
TGTGCCAGCAGCCCTAGGGGACTAGCGGAGCCCTACGAGCAGTACTTC
>TRBV18|TRBJ1-1|few|NA
CASSLGVGTEAFF
TGTGCCAGCTCACTCGGAGTCGGTACTGAAGCTTTCTTT
>TRBV4-1|TRBJ2-3|NA|TRBD2
CASTRLAGVLDTQYF
TGCGCCAGCACTCGACTAGCGGGAGTTTTAGATACGCAGTATTTT
>TRBV20-1|TRBJ1-5|NA|TRBD1
CSATRPDRSNQPQHF
TGCAGTGCCACACGACCGGACAGGAGCAATCAGCCCCAGCATTTT
>TRBV7-8|TRBJ2-5|NA|TRBD1
CASSSGQGGETQYF
TGTGCCAGCAGCTCAGGACAGGGAGGAGAGACCCAGTACTTC
>TRBV7-9|TRBJ2-1|few|NA
CASSLADRTHEQFF
TGTGCCAGCAGCTTAGCGGACAGAACGCATGAGCAGTTCTTC
>TRBV20-1|TRBJ1-2|many|TRBD1
CSAGDRGRLTNGYTF
TGCAGTGCCGGGGACAGGGGACGGCTGACAAATGGCTACACCTTC
>TRBV27|TRBJ2-1|NA|NA
CASSLRRTSYNEQFF
TGTGCCAGCAGTTTAAGAAGGACCTCCTACAATGAGCAGTTCTTC
>TRBV19|TRBJ2-7|NA|NA
CASSILSYEQYF
TGTGCCAGTAGTATACTCTCCTACGAGCAGTACTTC
>TRBV5-1|TRBJ2-6|NA|NA
CASSLMGISGANVLTF
TGCGCCAGCAGCTTGATGGGTATCTCTGGGGCCAACGTCCTGACTTTC
>TRBV29-1|TRBJ1-1|many|NA
CSVRIVGSEAFF
TGCAGCGTTCGAATAGTCGGGTCTGAAGCTTTCTTT
>TRBV5-8|TRBJ1-1|many|NA
CASSFGRAAEAFF
TGTGCCAGCAGCTTCGGCAGGGCCGCTGAAGCTTTCTTT
>TRBV28|TRBJ2-2|few|NA
CASSFPQGYTGELFF
TGTGCCAGCAGTTTTCCGCAGGGTTATACCGGGGAGCTGTTTTTT
>TRBV7-2|TRBJ2-3|few|TRBD2
CASSLAVSGRKTDTQYF
TGTGCCAGCAGCTTAGCGGTAAGCGGGAGGAAGACAGATACGCAGTATTTT
>TRBV28|TRBJ2-1|few|NA
CASSLASVTEQFF
TGTGCCAGCAGTTTGGCTAGCGTGACTGAGCAGTTCTTC
>TRBV10-3|TRBJ2-5|few|NA
CAISEGLAPGETQYF
TGTGCCATCAGTGAAGGGCTAGCTCCAGGGGAGACCCAGTACTTC
>TRBV28|TRBJ2-1|NA|TRBD2
CASSSGTSGRVAYNEQFF
TGTGCCAGCAGTTCCGGGACTAGCGGGAGGGTGGCCTACAATGAGCAGTTCTTC
>TRBV27|TRBJ1-1|many|NA
CASSSTVNTEAFF
TGTGCCAGCAGTTCGACGGTGAACACTGAAGCTTTCTTT
>TRBV11-1|TRBJ2-1|many|NA
CASSLVGGEQFF
TGTGCCAGCAGCTTAGTTGGGGGTGAGCAGTTCTTC
>TRBV7-8|TRBJ2-7|many|NA
CASSLGGTRNYEQYF
TGTGCCAGCAGCTTAGGTGGGACACGCAATTACGAGCAGTACTTC
>TRBV18|TRBJ1-2|few|TRBD1
CASSPTGDYGYTF
TGTGCCAGCTCACCAACAGGGGACTATGGCTACACCTTC
>TRBV20-1|TRBJ2-3|many|NA
CSALHRDGADTQYF
TGCAGTGCTCTACATCGGGATGGGGCAGATACGCAGTATTTT
>TRBV29-1|TRBJ1-1|few|NA
CSAEESEAFF
TGCAGCGCTGAGGAATCTGAAGCTTTCTTT